The T cell receptor (beta chain) under discussion was sequenced for a study of cytomegalovirus exposure and HLA in healthy donors. Study conclusions and caveats: With later analysis, a missense DCLRE1C variant became linked to TCR beta V- and J-gene trimming.

CDR3 length: 15 residues. The germline gives CDR1 SNHLY, CDR2 FYNNEI. Germline trimming cut 3 bases from V and 8 bases from J; bases unmatched to any gene: 4. Vbeta (60) and Jbeta (13) primers were used in the PCR. Produced via immunoSEQ multiplex PCR; TCRdb's table is partial and in-frame only. The sample totals roughly 88,000 clones. At collection, donors were nominally healthy, but unrecorded immune exposures were probable. Points on this clone: The antigen remains unidentified.

Sequenced input: PBMCs. The J gene is TRBJ2-1, the V gene TRBV2; TRBD2 agrees at 13 bases. This receptor was obtained from a man aged 45 to 65 in good health and CMV-seropositive. The CDR3 DNA follows: TGTGCCAGCAGTGACCGGACTAGCGGGAGTCATGAGCAGTTCTTC. Protein product: CASSDRTSGSHEQFF. The whole variable domain, filled in from reference TRBV2 and TRBJ2-1, reads EPEVTQTPSHQVTQMGQEVILRCVPISNHLYFYWYRQILGQKVEFLVSFYNNEISEKSEIFDDQFSVERPDGSNFTLKIRSTKLEDSAMYFCASSDRTSGSHEQFFGPGTRLTVL.